The present entry profiles one TCR beta chain with its context. Its specificity is not known. The sample is drawn from a study of T cell responses to AZD1222 COVID-19 vaccine. Points from the study as a whole: Regions left unmutated in variants are reportedly the target of nearly half of spike-specific TCRs. Baseline seropositivity occurred in only a handful of AZD1222 recipients. There were repertoire samples only from the period after the peak T cell response. Distributed over spike, vaccine-associated CD4 TCRs predominated at 160-218 and 743-854.

The V and J ends lost 1 base and 10 bases respectively, with 16 bases between them. The CDR3 contains 14 residues. From germline, CDR1 is MGHRA and CDR2 YSYEKL. Some clones are missing from TCRdb's copy, which holds only in-frame ones; the method was immunoSEQ multiplex PCR. The sample has approximately 100,000 clones, around 90% seen once. V gene TRBV4-1 combines with J gene TRBJ1-1; no firm D call. This receptor was taken from an adult in good health. The starting material was peripheral blood, obtained on day 0 of MenACWY control vaccination. CDR3 protein: CASSQVRLLTGAFF. The CDR3, as DNA: TGCGCCAGCAGCCAAGTTCGACTCCTGACGGGAGCTTTCTTT.